This entry describes one TCR beta chain. Generated by immunoSEQ multiplex PCR, the TCRdb table keeps only in-frame clones and is missing some. The table includes more than 140,000 clones, around 94% detected once. CDR1 is GTSNPN, CDR2 SVGIG, per germline (reference sequence). The CDR3 has 17 residues. Trimming took off 0 bases at V and 3 bases at J, with 20 bases between the two ends. This entry comes from a study of control samples from healthy donors and cancer patients. What was sequenced was blood. The genes are TRBV30 and TRBJ2-5, with a tentative D call TRBD1 (6 bases). This TCR came from a man aged 40-55 years in good health. CDR3 DNA sequence: TGTGCCTGGAGTGTGCGGGTAAAGCCAGGGGCGAAAGAGACCCAGTACTTC. It encodes CAWSVRVKPGAKETQYF.